This T cell receptor (beta chain) came from a study of cytomegalovirus exposure and HLA in healthy donors. Findings and limits, study-wide: It emerged from a later analysis that several of the most significant clusters appeared to be linked to common viral pathogens. Later examination showed HLA-associated TCR beta chains had greater clonal expansion than equally common others. The authors judged a highly shared variant cluster likely a sequencing artifact. Previously analyzed data showed that most TCR beta V segments were productive at a frequency of about 90% or about 30%.

CDR1 and CDR2 from the germline V gene are ENHRY and SYGVKD. The germline V and J ends were trimmed by 3 bases and 7 bases, with 7 bases remaining between them. This CDR3 is 12 amino acids long. For this clone: The antigen is not known.

In the PCR, 60 Vbeta and 13 Jbeta primers were used. Repertoires were generated with immunoSEQ multiplex PCR, while TCRdb's copy carries only in-frame clones and drops some. The table shows some 140,000 clones, with over 70% occurring only once. Specimen: PBMCs. The sequence came from a man aged 25-45 years in good health and CMV-seronegative. The chain employs TRBV10-3 and TRBJ1-5; weak D call: TRBD1 (5 bases). Here the CDR3 DNA reads TGTGCCATCAGTGAAAACAGGCAGCCCCAGCATTTT. This encodes CAISENRQPQHF.